This TCR beta chain was identified in a study of T-cell reconstitution after alpha-beta-depleted transplantation in children (dated by TCRdb to 2016 to 2017). Study-wide context: T-cell immune reconstitution after TCRalphabeta/CD19-depleted allogeneic hematopoietic cell transplantation in children was quantitatively tracked in the study by means of TCR repertoire profiling.

In the case of this clonotype: The antigen this receptor binds is unknown. Base qualities are not recorded, but no much larger clone differs from it by a single base.

Looking up the germline V gene yields CDR1 SGHTA and CDR2 FQGNSA. The CDR3, from cysteine to phenylalanine, totals 15 residues. Only the CDR3 portion is preserved as DNA: 45 bases, with reading frame beginning at the first base. V trim: 4 bases; J trim: 0 bases; unmatched bases: 5. Libraries were made using PCR. Sequencing was carried out with an Illumina HiSeq 2500. Molecular barcoding was employed in the preparation of TCR libraries, with unique molecular identifiers being used to normalize TCRbeta repertoire quantification. TCRdb's own reprocessing of the public reads used fastp at Q25 and MiXCR and kept productive beta chains. Identical CDR3 proteins give one entry, which carries the most common genes and DNA. This sample is represented by about 610,000 distinct CDR3 sequences; approximately 10% of them were singletons. Of the sample, 4% falls within the top ten clones.

The chain is assembled from TRBV7-2 and TRBJ2-7, with 8 bases in between that match TRBD1. The TCR sequence derives from a human donor who donated a stem cell graft to a child with acute myeloid leukemia. The sequencing used PBMCs from the stem cell graft donor, collected from the stem cell graft. CDR3 protein: CASSWDRTPSYEQYF. Read as DNA, the sequence is TGTGCCAGCAGCTGGGACAGGACCCCCTCCTACGAGCAGTACTTC.